This record covers a single TCR beta chain. Its antigen remains unidentified. The data were obtained in a study of T cell repertoires in cytomegalovirus infection. Study at large: Evidence of both CMV infection and a matching HLA type came from public TCR beta signatures.

TCRdb re-analysed the reads in MiXCR, keeping a single row per CDR3 protein. The sample consists of about 150,000 distinct CDR3 sequences, about a quarter of them appearing once. Study-wide results and caveats: Summed frequency of public TCR beta families distinguished CMV carriers with the relevant HLA. HLA-C-restricted CMV clonotypes gave the most frequent clonotype in two of eight donors.

Germline V gene lookup returns CDR1 MDHEN and CDR2 SYDVKM. The CDR3 consists of 16 residues. Losses at the gene ends were 6 bases for V and 0 bases for J; bases not matched to a gene: 6. This sequence originates from a human donor in good health (CMV status not recorded). Some clones in this sample may be carry-over from other donors' samples. Sequences were obtained from PBMCs. The chain combines TRBV28 with TRBJ1-3, with TRBD1 matching over 9 bases. The CDR3 sequence is CASRNQGQGSGNTIYF. In DNA, the CDR3 is TGTGCCAGCAGAAACCAGGGACAGGGCTCTGGAAACACCATATATTTT.